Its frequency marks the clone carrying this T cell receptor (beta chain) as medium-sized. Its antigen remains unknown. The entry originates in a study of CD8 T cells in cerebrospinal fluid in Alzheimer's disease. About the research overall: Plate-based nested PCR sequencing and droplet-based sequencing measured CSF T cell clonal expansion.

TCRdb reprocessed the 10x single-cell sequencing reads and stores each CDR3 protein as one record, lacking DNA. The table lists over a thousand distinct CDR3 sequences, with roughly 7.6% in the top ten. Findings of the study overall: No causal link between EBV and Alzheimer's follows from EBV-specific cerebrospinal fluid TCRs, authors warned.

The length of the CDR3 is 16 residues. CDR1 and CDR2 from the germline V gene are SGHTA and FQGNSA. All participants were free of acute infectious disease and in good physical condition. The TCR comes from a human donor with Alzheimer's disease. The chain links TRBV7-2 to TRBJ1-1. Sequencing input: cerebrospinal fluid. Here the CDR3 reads CASSQREGVGLTEAFF.